The next 27 T cell receptor beta chains were all read from a single sample in a study of T cells in Graves' hyperthyroidism and ophthalmopathy. Template material for amplifying TCR beta CDR3 regions consisted of RNA transcripts. First-round RT-PCR of the TCR CDR3 relied on the HTBI primer set. From the multiplex PCR reads, TCRdb called clonotypes with MiXCR, one entry per CDR3 protein. The profile covers 390,000 or so distinct CDR3 sequences, with about 15% appearing a single time and about 13% taken by the ten largest. Sequenced material: blood. The receptors originated from a man younger than 30 with Graves' ophthalmopathy.

This clonotype was observed at least ten times. V usage is TRBV6-5 and J usage is TRBJ2-7, with D tentatively TRBD2 (6 bases). V lost 2 bases, J lost 2 bases, and 13 bases lay in between. Germline-derived CDR1 and CDR2 are MNHEY and SVGAGI. The CDR3 is made up of 15 amino acids. CDR3 in amino acids: CASSYLPSVTYEQYF. The CDR3 DNA reads as TGTGCCAGCAGTTACCTCCCTAGCGTAACCTACGAGCAGTACTTC.

This clonotype has at least ten counts. This chain joins TRBV7-2 and TRBJ2-2, with D unclear. CDR3 size: 15 residues. The V end was cut by 2 bases, the J end by 8 bases, with 15 bases between. The germline gives CDR1 SGHTA, CDR2 FQGNSA. The CDR3, as DNA: TGTGCCAGCAGCTTAACTCTCTTCGTGCCGGGGGAGCTGTTTTTT. It is translated as CASSLTLFVPGELFF.

V usage is TRBV4-1 and J usage is TRBJ1-4; 10 nucleotides agree with TRBD1. Germline CDR1 and CDR2: MGHRA and YSYEKL. Trimming cost V 5 bases and J 0 bases; bases outside gene matches: 3. The CDR3 sequence is 16 residues long. In DNA form, the CDR3 reads TGCGCCAGCAGCACCGGACAGGGGGCAACTAATGAAAAACTGTTTTTT. This encodes CASSTGQGATNEKLFF.

This clonotype was recorded at least ten times. The chain has TRBV6-1 and TRBJ2-3; tentative D call: TRBD1 (6 bases). The germline V gene encodes CDR1 MNHNS and CDR2 SASEGT. The CDR3 sequence is 12 residues long. Deletions cut 6 bases from V and 11 bases from J, with 15 bases between. Written as DNA, the CDR3 is TGTGCCAGCAGCCCACAGGGTCACATGCAGTATTTT. It yields the protein CASSPQGHMQYF.

This clonotype was seen many times. This chain joins TRBV5-1 and TRBJ2-7; 7 nucleotides match TRBD1. V lost 3 bases, J lost 3 bases, and 12 bases stayed unmatched. From germline, CDR1 is SGHRS and CDR2 YFSETQ. There are 16 residues in the CDR3. Here the CDR3 reads CASSSDATGQDYEQYF. For the CDR3, the DNA is TGCGCCAGCAGCTCTGATGCCACAGGACAGGACTACGAGCAGTACTTC. Full variable domain (outside the CDR3, taken from reference TRBV5-1 and TRBJ2-7): KAGVTQTPRYLIKTRGQQVTLSCSPISGHRSVSWYQQTPGQGLQFLFEYFSETQRNKGNFPGRFSGRQFSNSRSEMNVSTLELGDSALYLCASSSDATGQDYEQYFGPGTRLTVT.

This clonotype was recorded at least ten times. The chain employs TRBV29-1 and TRBJ1-1; D is possibly TRBD1 (5 bases). The germline V gene encodes CDR1 SQVTM and CDR2 ANQGSEA. The CDR3 is 12 residues long. With 4 bases removed from V and 5 bases from J, the gap between germline ends came to 11 bases. As DNA, the CDR3 is TGCAGCGTTGGGCAGGGTGAGACTGAAGCTTTCTTT. This gives the protein CSVGQGETEAFF. Combining the CDR3 with reference TRBV29-1 and TRBJ1-1 gives the whole variable domain SAVISQKPSRDICQRGTSLTIQCQVDSQVTMMFWYRQQPGQSLTLIATANQGSEATYESGFVIDKFPISRPNLTFSTLTVSNMSPEDSSIYLCSVGQGETEAFFGQGTRLTVV.

There are many counts of this clonotype. The chain is built from TRBV7-9 and TRBJ2-3, with D possibly being TRBD2 (6 bases). Trimming took off 4 bases at V and 4 bases at J, with 15 bases between the two ends. Germline lookup yields CDR1 SEHNR and CDR2 FQNEAQ (reference sequence). This CDR3 spans 15 amino acids. The CDR3 nucleotides are TGTGCCAGCAGCTGGGGACTTCTAGGCGCAGATACGCAGTATTTT. It yields the protein CASSWGLLGADTQYF.

The chain links TRBV13 to TRBJ2-1, with 7 nucleotides matching TRBD2. The CDR3 runs 16 residues. Looked up from germline, CDR1 is PRHDT and CDR2 is FYEKMQ (reference sequence). J was trimmed by 7 bases and V by 3 bases; bases with no gene match: 12. In nucleotides, the CDR3 is TGTGCCAGCAGCTTTATGGCGGGAGTTAAAGGGAATGAGCAGTTCTTC. This sequence encodes CASSFMAGVKGNEQFF.

The CDR3 is CASSLNPGLANREQFF. In nucleotides, the CDR3 is TGCGCCAGCAGCCTAAACCCGGGACTAGCGAATCGAGAGCAGTTCTTC. This chain links TRBV5-1 with TRBJ2-1, with TRBD2 matching 10 bases. Trimming at V came to 4 bases and at J to 10 bases, leaving 14 bases not matched to a gene. Germline loops: CDR1 SGHRS, CDR2 YFSETQ. The length of the CDR3 is 16 residues.

This clonotype was seen ten or more times. The chain is built from TRBV11-2 and TRBJ2-7; TRBD2 matches at 7 bases. The CDR3 runs 12 residues. V lost 8 bases and J lost 6; bases outside the gene matches: 7. Germline V gives CDR1 SGHAT, CDR2 FQNNGV. In DNA, the CDR3 is TGTGCCAGCCGGGGGAGGGCGGGCGAGCAGTACTTC. Protein sequence: CASRGRAGEQYF.

This clonotype was recorded at least ten times. The chain recombines TRBV29-1 with TRBJ2-1; 10 bases line up with TRBD1. Germline V gene lookup returns CDR1 SQVTM and CDR2 ANQGSEA. The junction had 7 bases not matched to a gene; V was cut back by 3 bases and J by 8 bases. The CDR3 contains 14 residues. The CDR3 here is CSVEGDRGPDEQFF. The CDR3 bases are TGCAGCGTTGAGGGGGACAGGGGCCCCGATGAGCAGTTCTTC.

The chain uses TRBV19 and TRBJ2-7; no reliable D call. V was clipped by 0 bases and J by 0 bases, with 6 bases between them. CDR1 and CDR2 from the germline V gene are LNHDA and SQIVND (reference sequence). The CDR3 totals 14 residues. CDR3 sequence (DNA): TGTGCCAGTAGTATAGAACTGGGCTCCTACGAGCAGTACTTC. Translation gives CASSIELGSYEQYF.

This clonotype was recorded at least ten times. The rearrangement joins TRBV2 to TRBJ1-4; D gene unclear. CDR1 is SNHLY and CDR2 is FYNNEI in the germline V gene. This CDR3 contains 14 residues. Trimming left V 11 bases short and J 0 bases short, with 13 bases between. CDR3: CAVTYRATNEKLFF. The CDR3 DNA reads TGTGCCGTAACCTACCGGGCAACTAATGAAAAACTGTTTTTT. Supplemented by reference TRBV2 and TRBJ1-4, the full variable domain reads EPEVTQTPSHQVTQMGQEVILRCVPISNHLYFYWYRQILGQKVEFLVSFYNNEISEKSEIFDDQFSVERPDGSNFTLKIRSTKLEDSAMYFCAVTYRATNEKLFFGSGTQLSVL.

This clonotype was seen ten or more times. The chain recombines TRBV6-1 with TRBJ2-7; 12 bases map to TRBD2. The CDR3 length is 15 residues. V shed 6 bases and J 5 bases; nucleotides not matched to a gene: 8. Germline CDR1 MNHNS, CDR2 SASEGT. The DNA of the CDR3 is TGTGCCAGCAGAACATGGACTAGCGGGAACAACGAGCAGTACTTC. Translated: CASRTWTSGNNEQYF.

This clonotype was observed at least ten times. The genes are TRBV6-6 and TRBJ2-5, with TRBD2 matching over 7 bases. Germline CDR1 is MNHNY and CDR2 is SVGAGI (reference sequence). V was clipped by 0 bases and J by 4 bases; unmatched bases: 5. The CDR3 consists of 15 residues. CDR3 sequence (DNA): TGTGCCAGCAGTTACTCGGGGGGGTGGGCAGAGACCCAGTACTTC. Protein product: CASSYSGGWAETQYF.

This clonotype came up many times. The rearrangement uses TRBV29-1 and TRBJ2-5; possible D gene TRBD1, 6 bases. Germline V lookup: CDR1 SQVTM, CDR2 ANQGSEA. This CDR3 spans 11 amino acids. The ends were cut back, 6 bases at V and 3 bases at J, with 8 bases in the middle. In nucleotides, the CDR3 is TGCAGCGTGGCAGGGGAAGAGACCCAGTACTTC. Translated: CSVAGEETQYF.

In this sample, this clonotype turned up a few times. The genes are TRBV6-1 and TRBJ2-4; 7 bases map to TRBD2. Germline V lookup: CDR1 MNHNS, CDR2 SASEGT. The CDR3 runs 14 residues. V was pared by 5 bases and J by 7 bases, with 8 bases of the junction left unmatched. The CDR3 nucleotides read TGTGCCAGCAGTTTAGCGGGTCGGGAGAACATTCAGTACTTC. Protein product: CASSLAGRENIQYF.

This clonotype was seen repeatedly, ten times or more. The J gene is TRBJ1-5, the V gene TRBV18; weak D call: TRBD1 (5 bases). Trimming shortened V by 6 bases and J by 7 bases, and 13 bases separated the two germline ends. CDR1 is KGHSH and CDR2 is LQKENI in the germline V gene. This CDR3 comprises 13 residues. CDR3 loop: CASSLQVDQPQHF. The CDR3 nucleotides are TGTGCCAGCTCGCTACAGGTCGACCAGCCCCAGCATTTT.

The CDR3: CASSIRAGGNNEQFF. CDR3 DNA: TGTGCCAGTAGTATTCGGGCGGGAGGGAACAATGAGCAGTTCTTC. The rearrangement uses TRBV19 and TRBJ2-1, with 9 bases fitting TRBD2. CDR3 size: 15 residues. The ends lost 3 bases at V and 5 bases at J; junction bases unmatched: 5. Germline V gives CDR1 LNHDA, CDR2 SQIVND (reference sequence).

This clonotype has at least ten counts. The DNA for the CDR3 is TGCGCCAGCAGCTTGGATCCAGGGGGCCAAGAGACCCAGTACTTC. It codes for CASSLDPGGQETQYF. V usage is TRBV5-1 and J usage is TRBJ2-5; 7 bases fit TRBD1. The CDR3 has 15 residues. Germline loops: CDR1 SGHRS, CDR2 YFSETQ. Losses at the gene ends were 0 bases for V and 1 base for J; bases not matched to a gene: 3.

This clonotype was found many times. The J gene is TRBJ2-5, the V gene TRBV28; 9 bases align to TRBD2. The J segment lost 0 bases and the V segment lost 7 bases, leaving 6 bases of the junction unmatched. In germline, CDR1 is MDHEN, CDR2 SYDVKM. This CDR3 contains 15 residues. The CDR3 sequence is CASTEAGGNQETQYF. The CDR3 bases are TGTGCCAGCACGGAGGCGGGAGGGAACCAAGAGACCCAGTACTTC.

This clonotype was detected many times. V gene TRBV7-9 combines with J gene TRBJ1-6, with 9 bases identical to TRBD1. V dropped 6 bases and J dropped 7; count of bases not matched to a gene: 7. The CDR3 has 15 amino acids. Germline CDR1 reads SEHNR; CDR2 reads FQNEAQ (reference sequence). The CDR3 nucleotides are TGTGCCAGCAGACTAGATACAGGGGGCAATTCACCCCTCCACTTT. This encodes CASRLDTGGNSPLHF.

This clonotype was picked up many times. This chain uses TRBV3-1 with TRBJ1-2; D unresolved. Germline CDR1 is LGHDT and CDR2 is YNNKEL (reference sequence). The CDR3 runs 14 residues. V was clipped by 0 bases and J by 3 bases, with 8 bases between them. CDR3 protein: CASSQEGVHYGYTF. CDR3 DNA sequence: TGTGCCAGCAGCCAAGAAGGTGTACACTATGGCTACACCTTC.

This clonotype was found many times. The chain joins TRBV3-1 to TRBJ2-6; no definite D call. The CDR3 runs to 15 residues. CDR1 is LGHDT, CDR2 YNNKEL, per germline (reference sequence). Trimming took off 1 base at V and 4 bases at J, with 8 bases between the two ends. The CDR3 region has the DNA TGTGCCAGCAGCCAAGCTCGGTGGGGGGCCAACGTCCTGACTTTC. This gives the protein CASSQARWGANVLTF.

In this sample, this clonotype turned up many times. V gene TRBV24-1 combines with J gene TRBJ2-3; D remains unclear. Looked up from germline, CDR1 is KGHDR and CDR2 is SFDVKD. The CDR3 runs 14 residues. V lost 3 bases and J 2 bases, leaving 8 bases between the germline ends. Here the CDR3 reads CATSDRPATDTQYF. The CDR3 DNA reads as TGTGCCACCAGTGATCGTCCGGCCACAGATACGCAGTATTTT.

The table lists this clonotype with many counts. The chain recombines TRBV12-3 or TRBV12-4 with TRBJ2-7; 9 bases match TRBD1. The CDR3 is made up of 15 amino acids. The ends lost 6 bases at V and 3 bases at J; junction bases unmatched: 9. Here the CDR3 reads CASSITGTGIYEQYF. CDR3 DNA sequence: TGTGCCAGCAGCATCACCGGGACAGGGATCTACGAGCAGTACTTC.

This clonotype was counted at least ten times. The chain joins TRBV7-2 to TRBJ2-3; 7 bases are shared with TRBD2. The CDR3 contains 15 residues. Germline V gene data show CDR1 as SGHTA and CDR2 as FQGNSA. Trimming took 5 bases from V and 6 from J; bases not matched to a gene: 11. The CDR3 bases are TGTGCCAGCAGCCCCCGGGAGGCCAGGTGGGATACGCAGTATTTT. Protein sequence: CASSPREARWDTQYF.